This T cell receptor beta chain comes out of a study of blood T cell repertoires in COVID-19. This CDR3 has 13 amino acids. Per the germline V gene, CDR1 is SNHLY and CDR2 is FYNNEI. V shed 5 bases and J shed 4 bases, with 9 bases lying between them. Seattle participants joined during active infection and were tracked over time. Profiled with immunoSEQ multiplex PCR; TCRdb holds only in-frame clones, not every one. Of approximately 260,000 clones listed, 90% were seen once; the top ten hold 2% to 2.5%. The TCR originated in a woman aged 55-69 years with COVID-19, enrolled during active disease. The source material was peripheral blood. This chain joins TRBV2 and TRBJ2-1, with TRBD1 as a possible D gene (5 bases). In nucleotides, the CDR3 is TGTGCCAGCAGTCGACAGCTTTACAATGAGCAGTTCTTC. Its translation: CASSRQLYNEQFF.